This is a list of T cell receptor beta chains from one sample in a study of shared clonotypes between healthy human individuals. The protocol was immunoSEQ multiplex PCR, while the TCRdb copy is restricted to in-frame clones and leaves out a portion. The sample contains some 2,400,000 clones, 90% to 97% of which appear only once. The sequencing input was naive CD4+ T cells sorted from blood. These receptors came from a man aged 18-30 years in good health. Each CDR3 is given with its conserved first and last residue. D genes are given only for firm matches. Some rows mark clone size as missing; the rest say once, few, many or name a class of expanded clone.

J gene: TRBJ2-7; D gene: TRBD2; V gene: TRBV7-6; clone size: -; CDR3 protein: CASSLRPSGSTYEQYF; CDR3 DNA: TGTGCCAGCAGCTTAAGGCCTAGCGGGAGCACCTACGAGCAGTACTTC
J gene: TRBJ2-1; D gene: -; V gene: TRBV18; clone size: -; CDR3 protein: CASSPPLAPGVSEQFF; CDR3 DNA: TGTGCCAGCTCACCACCTCTAGCGCCCGGAGTATCTGAGCAGTTCTTC
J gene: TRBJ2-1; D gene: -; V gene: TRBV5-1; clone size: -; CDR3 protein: CASSLNLPYNEQFF; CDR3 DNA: TGCGCCAGCAGCTTGAACTTACCTTACAATGAGCAGTTCTTC
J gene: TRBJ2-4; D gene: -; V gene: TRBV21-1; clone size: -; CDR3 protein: CASSLTIGTGGHIQYF; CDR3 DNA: TGTGCCAGCAGTTTAACTATAGGGACAGGGGGGCACATTCAGTACTTC
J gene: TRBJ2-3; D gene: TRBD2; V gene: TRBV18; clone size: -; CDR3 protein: CASSPLPGLAGPDTQYF; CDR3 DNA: TGTGCCAGCTCACCACTTCCGGGACTAGCGGGACCAGATACGCAGTATTTT
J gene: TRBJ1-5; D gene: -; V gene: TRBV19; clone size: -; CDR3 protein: CASSIGAVNTGQPQHF; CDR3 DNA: TGTGCCAGTAGTATAGGAGCTGTCAATACGGGTCAGCCCCAGCATTTT
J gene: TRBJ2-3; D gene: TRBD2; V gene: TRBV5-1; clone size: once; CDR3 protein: CASSQGLAGGLDTQYF; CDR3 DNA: TGCGCCAGCAGCCAAGGACTAGCGGGAGGGCTAGATACGCAGTATTTT
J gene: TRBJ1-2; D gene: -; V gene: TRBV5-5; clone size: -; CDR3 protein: CASIPEEGVWYGYTF; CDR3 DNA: TGTGCCAGCATCCCGGAGGAGGGAGTATGGTATGGCTACACCTTC
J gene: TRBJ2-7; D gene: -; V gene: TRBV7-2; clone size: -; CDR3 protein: CASSLTGSGYEQYF; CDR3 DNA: TGTGCCAGCAGCTTGACGGGTTCTGGCTACGAGCAGTACTTC
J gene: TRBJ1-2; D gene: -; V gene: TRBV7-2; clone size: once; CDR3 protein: CASSPRQGTNYGYTF; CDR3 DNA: TGTGCCAGCAGCCCTCGCCAGGGGACTAACTATGGCTACACCTTC
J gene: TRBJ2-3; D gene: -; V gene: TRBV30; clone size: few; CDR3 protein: CAWRPLGAPTDTQYF; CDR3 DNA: TGTGCCTGGAGGCCCCTTGGGGCCCCTACAGATACGCAGTATTTT